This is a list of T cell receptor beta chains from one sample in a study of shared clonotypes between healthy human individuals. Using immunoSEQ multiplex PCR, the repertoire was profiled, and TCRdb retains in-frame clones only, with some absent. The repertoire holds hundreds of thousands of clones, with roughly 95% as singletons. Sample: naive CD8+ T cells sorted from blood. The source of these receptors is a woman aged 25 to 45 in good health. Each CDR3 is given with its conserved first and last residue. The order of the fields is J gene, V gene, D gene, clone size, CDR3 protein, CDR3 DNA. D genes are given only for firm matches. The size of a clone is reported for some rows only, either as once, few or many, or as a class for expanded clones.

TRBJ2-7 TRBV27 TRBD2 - CASSFRSSGISYEQYF TGTGCCAGCAGTTTTCGGTCTAGCGGGATTTCCTACGAGCAGTACTTC
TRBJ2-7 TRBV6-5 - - CASSTARGELYEQYF TGTGCCAGCAGTACCGCCAGGGGGGAGCTCTACGAGCAGTACTTC
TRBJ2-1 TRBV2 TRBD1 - CARDRGLNEQFF TGTGCCAGGGACAGGGGGCTGAATGAGCAGTTCTTC
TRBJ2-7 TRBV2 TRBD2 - CASSEGSPGGSHLLSYEQYF TGTGCCAGCAGTGAAGGCAGTCCGGGAGGTTCCCACCTCCTCTCCTACGAGCAGTACTTC
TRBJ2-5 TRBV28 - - CASLGLGVGVETQYF TGTGCCAGCCTGGGTCTGGGAGTCGGGGTGGAGACCCAGTACTTC
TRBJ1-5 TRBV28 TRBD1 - CASSTGGGQPQHF TGTGCCAGCAGTACAGGGGGCGGGCAGCCCCAGCATTTT
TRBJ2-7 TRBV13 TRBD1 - CASSSTGESYEQYF TGTGCCAGCAGCTCGACAGGGGAATCCTACGAGCAGTACTTC
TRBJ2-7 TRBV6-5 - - CASSYSGSWYEQYF TGTGCCAGCAGTTACTCCGGTTCCTGGTACGAGCAGTACTTC
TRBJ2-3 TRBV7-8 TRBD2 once CASSLRLAETSTDTQYF TGTGCCAGCAGCTTAAGGCTAGCGGAAACCAGCACAGATACGCAGTATTTT
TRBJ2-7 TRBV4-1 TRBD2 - CASSQSRLAGYEQYF TGCGCCAGCAGCCAAAGTCGGCTAGCGGGCTACGAGCAGTACTTC
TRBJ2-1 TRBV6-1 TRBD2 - CASSGLAGFYNEQFF TGTGCCAGCAGTGGACTAGCGGGATTCTACAATGAGCAGTTCTTC
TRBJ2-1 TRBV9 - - CASSVNAERGLADNEQFF TGTGCCAGCAGCGTAAACGCCGAACGGGGGCTAGCGGACAATGAGCAGTTCTTC
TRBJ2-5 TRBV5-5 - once CASSSPLQETQYF TGTGCCAGCAGCTCCCCACTCCAAGAGACCCAGTACTTC
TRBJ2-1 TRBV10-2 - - CATLDPKNEQFF TGCGCCACCCTGGACCCGAAAAATGAGCAGTTCTTC
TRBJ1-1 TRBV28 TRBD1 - CASSLSTGGGGTEAFF TGTGCCAGCAGTTTATCGACAGGGGGTGGAGGCACTGAAGCTTTCTTT
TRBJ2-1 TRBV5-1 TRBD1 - CASASGQEGEQFF TGCGCCAGCGCCAGTGGACAGGAAGGAGAGCAGTTCTTC
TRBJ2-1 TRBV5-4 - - CASSLVANEQFF TGTGCCAGCAGCTTGGTGGCCAATGAGCAGTTCTTC
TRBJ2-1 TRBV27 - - CASEGNSNEQFF TGTGCCAGCGAGGGCAATAGCAATGAGCAGTTCTTC
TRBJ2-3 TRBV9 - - CASSVSKDTQYF TGTGCCAGCAGTGTGTCTAAAGATACGCAGTATTTT
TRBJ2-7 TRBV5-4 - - CASSFYRASYEQYF TGTGCCAGCAGCTTCTACAGGGCCTCCTACGAGCAGTACTTC
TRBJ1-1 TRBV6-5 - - CATRTTLGTEAFF TGTGCCACCCGGACGACTCTGGGGACTGAAGCTTTCTTT
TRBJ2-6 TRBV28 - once CATAYITRDRLSGANVLTF TGTGCCACCGCCTATATAACCAGGGACCGACTCTCTGGGGCCAACGTCCTGACTTTC
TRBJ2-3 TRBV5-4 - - CASSWNPIHSTDTQYF TGTGCCAGCAGCTGGAACCCCATCCATAGCACAGATACGCAGTATTTT
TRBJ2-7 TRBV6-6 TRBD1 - CASSYPGQGPFYEQYF TGTGCCAGCAGTTACCCCGGACAGGGACCCTTCTACGAGCAGTACTTC